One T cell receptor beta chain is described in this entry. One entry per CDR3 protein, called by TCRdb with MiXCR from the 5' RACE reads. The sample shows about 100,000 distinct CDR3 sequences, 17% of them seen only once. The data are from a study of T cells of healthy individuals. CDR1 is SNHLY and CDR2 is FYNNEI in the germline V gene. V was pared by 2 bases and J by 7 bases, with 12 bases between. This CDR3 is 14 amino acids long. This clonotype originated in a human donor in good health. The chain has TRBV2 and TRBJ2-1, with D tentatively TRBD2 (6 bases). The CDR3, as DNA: TGTGCCAGCAGTGAAACGGGAGCTCCGAATGAGCAGTTCTTC. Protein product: CASSETGAPNEQFF.